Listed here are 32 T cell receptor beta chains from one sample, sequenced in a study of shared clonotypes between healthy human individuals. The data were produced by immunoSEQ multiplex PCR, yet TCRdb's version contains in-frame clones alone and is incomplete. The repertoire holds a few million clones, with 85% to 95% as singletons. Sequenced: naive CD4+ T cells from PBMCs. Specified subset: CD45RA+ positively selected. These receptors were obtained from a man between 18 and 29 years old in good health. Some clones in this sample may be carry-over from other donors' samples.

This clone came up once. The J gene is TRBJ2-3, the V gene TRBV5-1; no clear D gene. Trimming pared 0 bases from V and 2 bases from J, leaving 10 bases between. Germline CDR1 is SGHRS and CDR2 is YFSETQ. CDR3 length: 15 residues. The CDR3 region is CASSLGDILTDTQYF. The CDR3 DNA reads TGCGCCAGCAGCTTGGGGGATATCCTCACAGATACGCAGTATTTT. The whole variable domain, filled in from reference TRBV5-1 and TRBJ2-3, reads KAGVTQTPRYLIKTRGQQVTLSCSPISGHRSVSWYQQTPGQGLQFLFEYFSETQRNKGNFPGRFSGRQFSNSRSEMNVSTLELGDSALYLCASSLGDILTDTQYFGPGTRLTVL.

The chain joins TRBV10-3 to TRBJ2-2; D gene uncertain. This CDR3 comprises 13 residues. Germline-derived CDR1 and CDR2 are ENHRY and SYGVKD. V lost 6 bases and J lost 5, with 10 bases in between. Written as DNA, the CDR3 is TGTGCCATCAGCCCCCCGGGTACCGGGGAGCTGTTTTTT. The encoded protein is CAISPPGTGELFF.

CDR3 sequence: CSVQSGTINEQFF. CDR3 nucleotides: TGCAGCGTTCAATCTGGGACCATCAATGAGCAGTTCTTC. The chain employs TRBV29-1 and TRBJ2-1; D is possibly TRBD1 or TRBD2 (5 bases each). V lost 5 bases and J lost 6, with 14 bases in between. This CDR3 comprises 13 residues. The germline gives CDR1 SQVTM, CDR2 ANQGSEA.

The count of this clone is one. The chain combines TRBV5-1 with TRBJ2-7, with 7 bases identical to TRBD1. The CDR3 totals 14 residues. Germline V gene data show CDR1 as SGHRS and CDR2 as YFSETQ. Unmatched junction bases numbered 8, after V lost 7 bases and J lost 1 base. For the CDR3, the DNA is TGCGCCAGCGGAGGACAGGCCAGTTCCTACGAGCAGTACTTC. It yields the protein CASGGQASSYEQYF. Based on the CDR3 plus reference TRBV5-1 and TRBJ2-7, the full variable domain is KAGVTQTPRYLIKTRGQQVTLSCSPISGHRSVSWYQQTPGQGLQFLFEYFSETQRNKGNFPGRFSGRQFSNSRSEMNVSTLELGDSALYLCASGGQASSYEQYFGPGTRLTVT.

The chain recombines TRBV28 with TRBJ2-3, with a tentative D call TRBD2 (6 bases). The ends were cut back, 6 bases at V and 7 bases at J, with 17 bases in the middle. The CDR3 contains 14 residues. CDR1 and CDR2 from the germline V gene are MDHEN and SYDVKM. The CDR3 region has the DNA TGTGCCAGCAGAGCGCGACTAGGAGATCATACGCAGTATTTT. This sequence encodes CASRARLGDHTQYF.

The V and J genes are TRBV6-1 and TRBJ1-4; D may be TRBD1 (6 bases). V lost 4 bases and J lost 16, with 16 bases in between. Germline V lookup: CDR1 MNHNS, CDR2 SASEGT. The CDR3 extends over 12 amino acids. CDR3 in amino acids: CASSGFDRLEFF. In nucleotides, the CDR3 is TGTGCCAGCAGTGGTTTTGACAGGCTGGAGTTTTTT.

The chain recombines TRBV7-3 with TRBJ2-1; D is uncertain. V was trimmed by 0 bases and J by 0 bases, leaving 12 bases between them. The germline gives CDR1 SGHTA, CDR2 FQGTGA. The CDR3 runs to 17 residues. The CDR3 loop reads CASSLTSQAISYNEQFF. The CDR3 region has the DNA TGTGCCAGCAGCTTAACCTCCCAGGCGATCTCCTACAATGAGCAGTTCTTC.

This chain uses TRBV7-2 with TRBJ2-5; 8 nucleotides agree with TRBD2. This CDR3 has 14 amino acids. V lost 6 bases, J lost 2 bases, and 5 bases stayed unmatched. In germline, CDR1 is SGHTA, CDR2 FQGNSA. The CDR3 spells CASRAVAGQETQYF. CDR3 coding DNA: TGTGCCAGCAGGGCCGTAGCGGGACAAGAGACCCAGTACTTC.

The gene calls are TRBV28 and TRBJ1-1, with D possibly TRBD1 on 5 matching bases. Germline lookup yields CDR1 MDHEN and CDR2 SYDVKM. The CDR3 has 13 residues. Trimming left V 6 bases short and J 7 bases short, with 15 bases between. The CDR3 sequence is CASRSGKGSEAFF. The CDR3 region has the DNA TGTGCCAGCAGGTCAGGGAAGGGGAGTGAAGCTTTCTTT.

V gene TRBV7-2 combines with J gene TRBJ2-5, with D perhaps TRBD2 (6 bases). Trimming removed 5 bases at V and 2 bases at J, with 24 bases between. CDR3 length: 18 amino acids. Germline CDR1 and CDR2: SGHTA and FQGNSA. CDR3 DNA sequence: TGTGCCAGCAGCCCCCGAAGTCAAAGCGGGCCAAAGCAAGAGACCCAGTACTTC. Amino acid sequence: CASSPRSQSGPKQETQYF.

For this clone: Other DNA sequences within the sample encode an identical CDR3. The CDR3 DNA reads TGCGCCAGCAGCGGCTCCTACGAGCAGTACTTC. As protein: CASSGSYEQYF. V and J are TRBV5-1 and TRBJ2-7; D is unresolved. V was clipped by 4 bases and J by 0 bases, with 2 bases between them. CDR1 is SGHRS, CDR2 YFSETQ, per germline. CDR3 size: 11 residues.

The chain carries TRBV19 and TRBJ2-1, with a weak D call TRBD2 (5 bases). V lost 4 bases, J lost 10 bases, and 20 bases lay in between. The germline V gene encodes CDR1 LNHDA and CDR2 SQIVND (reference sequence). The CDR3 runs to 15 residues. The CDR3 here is CASSRSSNRGFEQFF. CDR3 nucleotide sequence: TGTGCCAGTAGTAGGTCGAGTAACCGGGGATTCGAGCAGTTCTTC. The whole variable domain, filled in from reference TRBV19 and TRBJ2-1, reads DGGITQSPKYLFRKEGQNVTLSCEQNLNHDAMYWYRQDPGQGLRLIYYSQIVNDFQKGDIAEGYSVSREKKESFPLTVTSAQKNPTAFYLCASSRSSNRGFEQFFGPGTRLTVL.

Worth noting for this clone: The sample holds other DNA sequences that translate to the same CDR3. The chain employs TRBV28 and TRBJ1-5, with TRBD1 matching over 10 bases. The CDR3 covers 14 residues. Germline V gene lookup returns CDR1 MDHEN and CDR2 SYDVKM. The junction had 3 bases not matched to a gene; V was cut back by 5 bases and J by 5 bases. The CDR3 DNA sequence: TGTGCCAGCAGTCCCGGGACAGGGGATCAGCCCCAGCATTTT. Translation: CASSPGTGDQPQHF.

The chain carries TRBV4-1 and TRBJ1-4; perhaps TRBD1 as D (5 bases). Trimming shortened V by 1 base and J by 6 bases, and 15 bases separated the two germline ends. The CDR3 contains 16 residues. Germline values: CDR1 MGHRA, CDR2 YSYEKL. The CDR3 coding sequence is TGCGCCAGCAGCCAAGGGGTCAGGGCAAGGGATGAAAAACTGTTTTTT. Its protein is CASSQGVRARDEKLFF.

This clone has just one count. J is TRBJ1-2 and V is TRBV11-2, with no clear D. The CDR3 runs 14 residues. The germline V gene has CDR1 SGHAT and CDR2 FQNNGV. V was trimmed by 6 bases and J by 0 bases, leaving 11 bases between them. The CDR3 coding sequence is TGTGCCAGCAGACGGGCCGGAGCTAACTATGGCTACACCTTC. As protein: CASRRAGANYGYTF.

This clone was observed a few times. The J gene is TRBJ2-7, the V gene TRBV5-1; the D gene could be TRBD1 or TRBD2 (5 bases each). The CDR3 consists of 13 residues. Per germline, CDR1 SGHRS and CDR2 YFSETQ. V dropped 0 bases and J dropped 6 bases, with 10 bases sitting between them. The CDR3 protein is CASSLEVGVEQYF. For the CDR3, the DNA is TGCGCCAGCAGCTTGGAAGTGGGGGTCGAGCAGTACTTC. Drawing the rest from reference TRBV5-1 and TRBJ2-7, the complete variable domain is KAGVTQTPRYLIKTRGQQVTLSCSPISGHRSVSWYQQTPGQGLQFLFEYFSETQRNKGNFPGRFSGRQFSNSRSEMNVSTLELGDSALYLCASSLEVGVEQYFGPGTRLTVT.

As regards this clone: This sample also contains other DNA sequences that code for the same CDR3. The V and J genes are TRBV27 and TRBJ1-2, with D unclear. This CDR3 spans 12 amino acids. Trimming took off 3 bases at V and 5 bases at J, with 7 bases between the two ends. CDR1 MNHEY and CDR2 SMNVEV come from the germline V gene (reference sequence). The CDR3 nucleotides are TGTGCCAGCAGTTTTCGGGGATATGGCTACACCTTC. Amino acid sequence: CASSFRGYGYTF.

The CDR3 sequence is CASSPGDTRGYF. The CDR3 DNA reads as TGTGCCAGCTCACCGGGTGACACACGGGGGTATTTT. V gene TRBV18 combines with J gene TRBJ2-3, with D possibly TRBD2 on 5 matching bases. The germline V gene encodes CDR1 KGHSH and CDR2 LQKENI. The CDR3 runs 12 residues. V was trimmed by 3 bases and J by 14 bases, leaving 15 bases between them.

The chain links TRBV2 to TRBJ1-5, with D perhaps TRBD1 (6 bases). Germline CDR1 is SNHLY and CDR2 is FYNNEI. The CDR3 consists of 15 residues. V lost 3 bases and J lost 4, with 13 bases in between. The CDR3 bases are TGTGCCAGCAGTGACGCGGTTCAGGGGAATCAGCCCCAGCATTTT. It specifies CASSDAVQGNQPQHF.

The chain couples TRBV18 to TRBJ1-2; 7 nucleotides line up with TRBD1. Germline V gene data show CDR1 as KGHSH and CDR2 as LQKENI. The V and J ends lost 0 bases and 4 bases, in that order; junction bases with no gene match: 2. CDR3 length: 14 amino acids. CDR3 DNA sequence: TGTGCCAGCTCACCACCGGGACAGCTCTATGGCTACACCTTC. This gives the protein CASSPPGQLYGYTF.

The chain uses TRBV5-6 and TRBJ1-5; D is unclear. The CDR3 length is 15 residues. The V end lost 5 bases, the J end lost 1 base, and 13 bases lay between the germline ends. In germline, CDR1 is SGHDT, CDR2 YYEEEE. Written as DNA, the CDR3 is TGTGCCAGCAGTCCCTGGGCCGCGAGCAATCAGCCCCAGCATTTT. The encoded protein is CASSPWAASNQPQHF.

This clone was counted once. The CDR3 DNA follows: TGCGCCAGCAGCTTCGCCGGGACAGGGGATTCACCCCTCCACTTT. This codes for CASSFAGTGDSPLHF. The chain uses TRBV5-1 and TRBJ1-6, with TRBD1 identical over 10 bases. V lost 2 bases, J lost 8 bases, and 4 bases stayed unmatched. Per the germline V gene, CDR1 is SGHRS and CDR2 is YFSETQ. CDR3 size: 15 residues.

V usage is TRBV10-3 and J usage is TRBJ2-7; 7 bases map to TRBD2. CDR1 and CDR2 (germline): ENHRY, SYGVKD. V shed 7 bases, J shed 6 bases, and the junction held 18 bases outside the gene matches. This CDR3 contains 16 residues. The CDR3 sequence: CAIIRSGRAPDSEQYF. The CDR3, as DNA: TGTGCCATCATCCGTAGTGGGAGGGCCCCCGATTCCGAGCAGTACTTC.

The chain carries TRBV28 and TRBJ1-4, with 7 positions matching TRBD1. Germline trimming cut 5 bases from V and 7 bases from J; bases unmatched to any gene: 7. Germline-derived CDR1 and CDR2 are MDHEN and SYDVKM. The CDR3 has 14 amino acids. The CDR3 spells CASSPWDRGEKLFF. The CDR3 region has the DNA TGTGCCAGCAGTCCATGGGACAGAGGTGAAAAACTGTTTTTT.

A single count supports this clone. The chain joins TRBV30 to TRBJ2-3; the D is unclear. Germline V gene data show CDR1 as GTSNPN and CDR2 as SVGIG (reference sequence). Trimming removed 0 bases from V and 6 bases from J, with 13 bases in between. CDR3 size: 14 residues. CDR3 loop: CAWSVSHLSDTQYF. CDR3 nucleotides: TGTGCCTGGAGTGTATCCCACCTGTCGGATACGCAGTATTTT.

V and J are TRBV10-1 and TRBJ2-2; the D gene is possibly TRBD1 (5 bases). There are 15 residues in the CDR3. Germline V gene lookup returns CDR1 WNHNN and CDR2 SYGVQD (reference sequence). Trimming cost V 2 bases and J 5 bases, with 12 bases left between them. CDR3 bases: TGCGCCAGCAGTGAGCAGGGCAGTCTGACCGGGGAGCTGTTTTTT. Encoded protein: CASSEQGSLTGELFF.

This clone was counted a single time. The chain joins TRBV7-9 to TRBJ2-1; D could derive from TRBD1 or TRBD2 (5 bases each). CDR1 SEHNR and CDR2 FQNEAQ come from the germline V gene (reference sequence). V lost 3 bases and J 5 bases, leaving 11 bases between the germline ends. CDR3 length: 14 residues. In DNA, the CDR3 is TGTGCCAGCAGCTTCTCCGGGGCCAACAATGAGCAGTTCTTC. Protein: CASSFSGANNEQFF. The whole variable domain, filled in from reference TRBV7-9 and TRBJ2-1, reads DTGVSQNPRHKITKRGQNVTFRCDPISEHNRLYWYRQTLGQGPEFLTYFQNEAQLEKSRLLSDRFSAERPKGSFSTLEIQRTEQGDSAMYLCASSFSGANNEQFFGPGTRLTVL.

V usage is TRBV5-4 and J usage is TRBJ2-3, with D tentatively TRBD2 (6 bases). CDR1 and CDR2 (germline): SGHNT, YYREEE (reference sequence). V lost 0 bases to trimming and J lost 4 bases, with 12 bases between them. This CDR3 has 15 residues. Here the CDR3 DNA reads TGTGCCAGCAGCTTGGGCGGGATTGGTCCAGATACGCAGTATTTT. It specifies CASSLGGIGPDTQYF.

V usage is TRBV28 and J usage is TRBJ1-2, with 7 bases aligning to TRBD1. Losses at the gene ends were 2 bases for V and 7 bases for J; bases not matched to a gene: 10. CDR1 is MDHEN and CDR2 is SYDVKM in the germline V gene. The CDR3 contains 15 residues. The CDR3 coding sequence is TGTGCCAGCAGTTTAGGGGGACAGCTTTTTGCTGGCTACACCTTC. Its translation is CASSLGGQLFAGYTF.

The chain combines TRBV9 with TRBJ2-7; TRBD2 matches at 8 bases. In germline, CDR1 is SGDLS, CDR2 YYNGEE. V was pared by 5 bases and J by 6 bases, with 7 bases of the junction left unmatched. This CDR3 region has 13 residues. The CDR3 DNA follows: TGTGCCAGCAGTGCGGGGGGTCTTTCCGAGCAGTACTTC. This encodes CASSAGGLSEQYF. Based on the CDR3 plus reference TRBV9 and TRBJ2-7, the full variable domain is DSGVTQTPKHLITATGQRVTLRCSPRSGDLSVYWYQQSLDQGLQFLIQYYNGEERAKGNILERFSAQQFPDLHSELNLSSLELGDSALYFCASSAGGLSEQYFGPGTRLTVT.

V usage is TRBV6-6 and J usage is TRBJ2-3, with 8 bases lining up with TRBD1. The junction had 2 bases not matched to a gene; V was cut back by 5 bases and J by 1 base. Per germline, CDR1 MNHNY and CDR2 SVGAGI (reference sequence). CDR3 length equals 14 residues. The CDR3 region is CASSDRGGTDTQYF. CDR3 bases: TGTGCCAGCAGTGACAGGGGAGGCACAGATACGCAGTATTTT.

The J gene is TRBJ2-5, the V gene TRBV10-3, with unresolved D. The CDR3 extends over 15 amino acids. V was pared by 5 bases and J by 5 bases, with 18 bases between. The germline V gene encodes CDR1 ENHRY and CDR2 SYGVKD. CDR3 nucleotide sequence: TGTGCCATCAGTATCCGGGCATTACCCTTGGAGACCCAGTACTTC. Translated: CAISIRALPLETQYF.